The clone carrying this T cell receptor beta chain was seen a single time. Its antigen remains unknown. There are 14 residues in the CDR3. Germline V gives CDR1 SGHNT, CDR2 YYREEE (reference sequence). V lost 1 base to trimming and J lost 2 bases, with 6 bases between them. TCRdb's copy holds only in-frame clones and misses some; the assay was immunoSEQ multiplex PCR. The table has approximately 3,600 clones, roughly 64% seen once. The data originate from a study of early stage breast cancer tumors. Broader study findings: Tumor and normal breast were distinguished via blood comparison in 14 of 16 patients. Enriched TCRB sequences shared across patients were mostly commonly generated sequences.

Input material: breast tumor tissue. This chain links TRBV5-4 with TRBJ2-2; D unresolved. The clonotype originates from a person aged 40-50 years with breast cancer. CDR3 DNA: TGTGCCAGCAGCTTGTTTTTTAACACCGGGGAGCTGTTTTTT. It translates to CASSLFFNTGELFF.